The rows below give T cell receptor beta chains drawn from one sample of a study of blood T cell repertoires in COVID-19. Libraries were prepared by immunoSEQ multiplex PCR; TCRdb keeps only in-frame clonotypes and omits some of them. The sample includes fewer than 500,000 clones, about 87% of them seen just once. Sequences were obtained from PBMCs or T cells enriched from blood (not recorded which). These receptors all stem from a man aged 30 to 39 who had recovered from COVID-19. The CDR3 runs from the conserved cysteine through the conserved F or W. D genes are given only for firm matches. The listing skips clone size in some rows; elsewhere it reads once, few, many or a size class.

size: NA
length: 20
J: TRBJ2-3
D: TRBD2
V: TRBV4-2
DNA: TGTGCCAGCAGCCAAGTACCTTTGTCGTCTAGCGGGGGAAGAACAGATACGCAGTATTTT
CDR3: CASSQVPLSSSGGRTDTQYF

size: NA
length: 13
J: TRBJ1-1
D: TRBD1
V: TRBV14
DNA: TGTGCCAGCAGCCCATGGACAGGGATTGAAGCTTTCTTT
CDR3: CASSPWTGIEAFF

size: NA
length: 17
J: TRBJ2-3
D: TRBD2
V: TRBV5-1
DNA: TGCGCCAGCAGCTCGCAGCCCCCGGGGGGTGGAACAGATACGCAGTATTTT
CDR3: CASSSQPPGGGTDTQYF

size: once
length: 15
J: TRBJ2-2
D: NA
V: TRBV5-1
DNA: TGCGCCAGCAGCTATGAGGGAGCCAACACCGGGGAGCTGTTTTTT
CDR3: CASSYEGANTGELFF

size: NA
length: 15
J: TRBJ1-3
D: NA
V: TRBV27
DNA: TGTGCCAGCAGCCCAGGCAGCAACTCTGGAAACACCATATATTTT
CDR3: CASSPGSNSGNTIYF

size: few
length: 13
J: TRBJ1-1
D: NA
V: TRBV18
DNA: TGTGCCAGCTCACCAACCACGGACACTGAAGCTTTCTTT
CDR3: CASSPTTDTEAFF

size: NA
length: 16
J: TRBJ2-1
D: NA
V: TRBV4-1
DNA: TGCGCCAGCAGCCAAGACCTGGGCAGACCCAGCAATGAGCAGTTCTTC
CDR3: CASSQDLGRPSNEQFF

size: NA
length: 14
J: TRBJ2-2
D: TRBD1
V: TRBV10-1
DNA: TGCGCCAGCAGTCACAGGGGGAACACCGGGGAGCTGTTTTTT
CDR3: CASSHRGNTGELFF

size: once
length: 15
J: TRBJ2-7
D: TRBD1
V: TRBV9
DNA: TGTGCCAGCAGCCCCCATGGGACAGGGGTTTACGAGCAGTACTTC
CDR3: CASSPHGTGVYEQYF

size: many
length: 13
J: TRBJ1-5
D: NA
V: TRBV6-5
DNA: TGTGCCAGCAGACAACTAGTAAATCAGCCCCAGCATTTT
CDR3: CASRQLVNQPQHF

size: NA
length: 15
J: TRBJ1-6
D: NA
V: TRBV3-1/TRBV3-2
DNA: TGTGCCAGCAGTGTCCAAGGCGGGGGAAATTCACCCCTCCACTTT
CDR3: CASSVQGGGNSPLHF

size: once
length: 14
J: TRBJ2-3
D: TRBD2
V: TRBV20-1
DNA: TGCAGTGCAAGTCTAGCGGGACCCACAGATACGCAGTATTTT
CDR3: CSASLAGPTDTQYF

size: NA
length: 14
J: TRBJ2-7
D: TRBD1
V: TRBV7-2
DNA: TGTGCCAGCAGCGTTTGGGACAGGGGTTACGAGCAGTACTTC
CDR3: CASSVWDRGYEQYF

size: NA
length: 15
J: TRBJ2-2
D: TRBD1
V: TRBV7-9
DNA: TGTGCCAGCAGCTTCCGACAGGGGTCGGACGGGGAGCTGTTTTTT
CDR3: CASSFRQGSDGELFF

size: NA
length: 12
J: TRBJ2-5
D: NA
V: TRBV29-1
DNA: TGCAGCGCGAGCAGGGGCCAAGAGACCCAGTACTTC
CDR3: CSASRGQETQYF

size: NA
length: 12
J: TRBJ2-1
D: TRBD1
V: TRBV29-1
DNA: TGCAGCGTTTCGGGACAGTCCAGTCAACAGTTCTTC
CDR3: CSVSGQSSQQFF

size: NA
length: 15
J: TRBJ2-3
D: NA
V: TRBV10-2
DNA: TGCGCCAGCAGGCGGGTCCAACGGGGTGGGTATACGCAGTATTTT
CDR3: CASRRVQRGGYTQYF

size: NA
length: 15
J: TRBJ2-5
D: TRBD2
V: TRBV19
DNA: TGTGCCAGTAGTAAAGAACTAGCGGGGGGGCCGGCCCAGTACTTC
CDR3: CASSKELAGGPAQYF

size: NA
length: 17
J: TRBJ1-1
D: NA
V: TRBV28
DNA: TGTGCCAGCACTCCCTATTTAAGCATTTTACCGAACACTGAAGCTTTCTTT
CDR3: CASTPYLSILPNTEAFF

size: NA
length: 13
J: TRBJ1-1
D: NA
V: TRBV19
DNA: TGTGCCAGTAGCGAGAGGGCAGGATCTGAAGCTTTCTTT
CDR3: CASSERAGSEAFF

size: NA
length: 16
J: TRBJ2-1
D: TRBD2
V: TRBV5-8
DNA: TGTGCCAGCAGCTTCGAGGCTAGCGGCTCCTACAATGAGCAGTTCTTC
CDR3: CASSFEASGSYNEQFF